These 26 T cell receptor beta chains originate from one sample sequenced in a study of T cells in Graves' hyperthyroidism and ophthalmopathy. Amplification targeted TCR beta CDR3 regions from RNA transcripts. The TCR CDR3 was amplified in a first-round RT-PCR using the HTBI primer set. In TCRdb, the multiplex PCR reads were re-called with MiXCR into one record per CDR3 protein. The repertoire includes approximately 740,000 distinct CDR3 sequences, about 15% of them detected once, and about 10% sits in the top ten. Source material: blood. Every receptor here comes from a woman between 18 and 30 years old with Graves' hyperthyroidism.

This clonotype was detected ten times or more. The rearrangement joins TRBV28 to TRBJ2-7; D ambiguous. CDR3 length equals 13 residues. In germline, CDR1 is MDHEN, CDR2 SYDVKM. The V end lost 3 bases, the J end lost 0 bases, and 6 bases lay between the germline ends. CDR3 residues: CASSFSSSYEQYF. The CDR3 nucleotides are TGTGCCAGCAGTTTTTCCAGCTCCTACGAGCAGTACTTC.

The rearrangement links TRBV19 to TRBJ1-2, with 12 bases fitting TRBD1. J lost 4 bases, V lost 6 bases, and 9 bases had no gene match. Germline lookup yields CDR1 LNHDA and CDR2 SQIVND (reference sequence). The CDR3 has 16 amino acids. CDR3 nucleotide sequence: TGTGCCAGTAGCACCGGGACAGGGGGCCGCACCTATGGCTACACCTTC. It translates to CASSTGTGGRTYGYTF.

This clonotype has only a few counts. The chain combines TRBV30 with TRBJ1-1; D is perhaps TRBD1 (6 bases). The CDR3 loop spans 13 amino acids. Germline V gene lookup returns CDR1 GTSNPN and CDR2 SVGIG (reference sequence). Trimming stripped 2 bases from V and 0 bases from J, with 7 bases between. This CDR3 is CAWSRGVNTEAFF. CDR3 DNA: TGTGCCTGGAGTAGGGGGGTGAACACTGAAGCTTTCTTT.

This clonotype was recorded a few times. The gene calls are TRBV29-1 and TRBJ2-7; D unclear. Germline V gene data show CDR1 as SQVTM and CDR2 as ANQGSEA. The V gene lost 6 bases and the J gene lost 2 bases, with 8 bases spanning the gap. This CDR3 is 11 amino acids long. The CDR3 sequence is CSVRDPYEQYF. CDR3 DNA: TGCAGCGTAAGAGACCCCTACGAGCAGTACTTC.

This clonotype was seen ten or more times. The gene calls are TRBV20-1 and TRBJ2-1; D may be TRBD1 (6 bases). Germline V lookup: CDR1 DFQATT, CDR2 SNEGSKA (reference sequence). CDR3 size: 14 residues. Trimming removed 0 bases at V and 7 bases at J, with 13 bases between. The CDR3 DNA reads TGCAGTGCTAGAGATCAACAGGGCTCTAATGAGCAGTTCTTC. As protein: CSARDQQGSNEQFF.

Only a few counts were recorded for this clonotype. The rearrangement uses TRBV7-2 and TRBJ1-5, with D possibly TRBD1 on 5 matching bases. The ends were cut back, 7 bases at V and 6 bases at J, with 19 bases in the middle. There are 15 residues in the CDR3. Germline CDR1 and CDR2: SGHTA and FQGNSA. CDR3 region: CASTKGWGVGQPQHF. Written as DNA, the CDR3 is TGTGCCAGCACTAAGGGATGGGGCGTGGGTCAGCCCCAGCATTTT.

This clonotype was seen at least ten times. The chain recombines TRBV11-2 with TRBJ2-7; 8 bases are shared with TRBD2. From germline, CDR1 is SGHAT and CDR2 FQNNGV. The CDR3 extends over 16 amino acids. With V trimmed by 1 base and J by 2 bases, 7 bases remained unmatched. CDR3 sequence: CASSLATGGPTYEQYF. The CDR3, as DNA: TGTGCCAGCAGCTTAGCTACGGGAGGGCCTACCTACGAGCAGTACTTC. Looking up the rest from reference TRBV11-2 and TRBJ2-7 gives the full variable domain: EAGVAQSPRYKIIEKRQSVAFWCNPISGHATLYWYQQILGQGPKLLIQFQNNGVVDDSQLPKDRFSAERLKGVDSTLKIQPAKLEDSAVYLCASSLATGGPTYEQYFGPGTRLTVT.

This clonotype was detected only a few times. This chain connects TRBV30 to TRBJ2-7; D is undetermined. The V gene lost 2 bases and the J gene lost 2 bases, with 4 bases spanning the gap. There are 11 residues in the CDR3. Germline lookup yields CDR1 GTSNPN and CDR2 SVGIG (reference sequence). DNA of the CDR3: TGTGCCTGGAGTAATACCTACGAGCAGTACTTC. Its translation is CAWSNTYEQYF.

This clonotype turned up a few times. The V call is TRBV11-3, the J call TRBJ2-1; 10 positions match TRBD2. Germline V lookup: CDR1 SGHNT, CDR2 YENEEA. The CDR3 covers 15 residues. After removal of 5 bases from V and 4 bases from J, the junction contained 5 bases not matched to a gene. In nucleotides, the CDR3 is TGTGCCAGCAGCACCATAGCGGGAGGATACAATGAGCAGTTCTTC. Its translation is CASSTIAGGYNEQFF.

The chain is built from TRBV20-1 and TRBJ1-1; D gene unclear. Trimming pared 0 bases from V and 4 bases from J, leaving 15 bases between. Germline V gives CDR1 DFQATT, CDR2 SNEGSKA (reference sequence). The CDR3 sequence is 15 residues long. The CDR3 nucleotides read TGCAGTGCTAGAGATATGAAGAGTTCGGCCACTGAAGCTTTCTTT. This codes for CSARDMKSSATEAFF.

This clonotype appeared many times. The rearrangement uses TRBV2 and TRBJ2-4, with D perhaps assigned TRBD1 or TRBD2 (5 bases each). CDR3 length equals 14 residues. The germline V gene has CDR1 SNHLY and CDR2 FYNNEI. Trimming took off 6 bases at V and 9 bases at J, with 18 bases between the two ends. CDR3 loop: CASSLTSPRGIQYF. As DNA, the CDR3 is TGTGCCAGCAGCCTGACCTCCCCGAGGGGCATTCAGTACTTC.

This clonotype was observed many times. This chain uses TRBV7-8 with TRBJ2-7, with 8 bases identical to TRBD1. Per germline, CDR1 SGHVS and CDR2 FQNEAQ. V trimming: 3 bases; J trimming: 4 bases; junction bases outside the gene matches: 8. CDR3 length: 15 residues. The CDR3 spells CASSLTGALTYEQYF. The DNA of the CDR3 is TGTGCCAGCAGCTTGACAGGGGCACTAACATACGAGCAGTACTTC.

This clonotype was observed at least ten times. V and J are TRBV3-1 and TRBJ2-1; D call uncertain. The CDR3 loop spans 11 amino acids. The V end was cut by 2 bases, the J end by 7 bases, with 3 bases between. Germline V gives CDR1 LGHDT, CDR2 YNNKEL (reference sequence). The CDR3 sequence: CASSQFNEQFF. As DNA, the CDR3 is TGTGCCAGCAGCCAATTTAATGAGCAGTTCTTC.

The chain recombines TRBV9 with TRBJ1-2, with a tentative D call TRBD1 (5 bases). This CDR3 is 14 amino acids long. Deletions cut 4 bases from V and 0 bases from J, with 10 bases between. Germline V gives CDR1 SGDLS, CDR2 YYNGEE. CDR3 amino acids: CASSKDSSNYGYTF. As DNA, the CDR3 is TGTGCCAGCAGCAAAGACAGCTCTAACTATGGCTACACCTTC.

The sample holds a few counts of this clonotype. The gene calls are TRBV6-1 and TRBJ2-2; 9 bases line up with TRBD2. The CDR3 is 13 amino acids. Trimming removed 6 bases from V and 6 bases from J; junction bases left unmatched: 2. CDR1 and CDR2 from the germline V gene are MNHNS and SASEGT. The CDR3 DNA follows: TGTGCCAGCAGGCGCGGGGGGGCCGGGGAGCTGTTTTTT. Translated, it gives CASRRGGAGELFF.

This chain links TRBV5-1 with TRBJ2-7, with D perhaps TRBD2 (6 bases). The CDR3 runs 14 residues. Trimming removed 4 bases from V and 0 bases from J, with 11 bases in between. Germline V gene lookup returns CDR1 SGHRS and CDR2 YFSETQ. The CDR3 protein is CASSPWRGSYEQYF. The DNA for the CDR3 is TGCGCCAGCAGCCCTTGGAGGGGCTCCTACGAGCAGTACTTC. Variable domain in full (rest from reference TRBV5-1 and TRBJ2-7): KAGVTQTPRYLIKTRGQQVTLSCSPISGHRSVSWYQQTPGQGLQFLFEYFSETQRNKGNFPGRFSGRQFSNSRSEMNVSTLELGDSALYLCASSPWRGSYEQYFGPGTRLTVT.

At least ten counts were recorded for this clonotype. The chain combines TRBV11-2 with TRBJ2-7; 9 bases agree with TRBD1. J lost 2 bases, V lost 1 base, and 6 bases had no gene match. Germline V gene sequence: CDR1 SGHAT, CDR2 FQNNGV. The CDR3 sequence is 16 residues long. The chain's CDR3 is CASSLVWDRATYEQYF. CDR3 sequence (DNA): TGTGCCAGCAGCTTAGTTTGGGACAGGGCAACCTACGAGCAGTACTTC.

This clonotype was picked up many times. V usage is TRBV11-2 and J usage is TRBJ2-7; 9 bases are a match to TRBD1. This CDR3 contains 15 residues. After removal of 0 bases from V and 7 bases from J, the junction contained 7 bases not matched to a gene. Germline V CDR1 and CDR2: SGHAT, FQNNGV. The CDR3, as DNA: TGTGCCAGCAGCTTAGAGACAGGGGGATTGTCTGAGCAGTACTTC. Its protein product is CASSLETGGLSEQYF. Looking up the rest from reference TRBV11-2 and TRBJ2-7 gives the full variable domain: EAGVAQSPRYKIIEKRQSVAFWCNPISGHATLYWYQQILGQGPKLLIQFQNNGVVDDSQLPKDRFSAERLKGVDSTLKIQPAKLEDSAVYLCASSLETGGLSEQYFGPGTRLTVT.

The chain has TRBV7-2 and TRBJ2-7, with 7 bases aligning to TRBD1. The length of the CDR3 is 17 residues. The V gene end was trimmed by 4 bases and the J gene end by 2 bases; junction bases not matched to a gene: 14. CDR1 is SGHTA and CDR2 is FQGNSA in the germline V gene. The CDR3 sequence is CASSSYAGQVLTYEQYF. The CDR3 bases are TGTGCCAGCAGCTCCTACGCCGGACAGGTACTTACCTACGAGCAGTACTTC.

The sample holds many counts of this clonotype. The chain has TRBV4-1 and TRBJ1-6, with 7 bases identical to TRBD1. J gave up 10 bases and V 3 bases, and 6 bases lay outside the gene matches. The CDR3 runs to 14 residues. Germline values: CDR1 MGHRA, CDR2 YSYEKL. The CDR3 spells CASSHGTVTSPLHF. The CDR3 DNA follows: TGCGCCAGCAGCCACGGGACAGTAACATCACCCCTCCACTTT.

The rearrangement uses TRBV4-2 and TRBJ2-7, with TRBD2 as a possible D gene (6 bases). V lost 6 bases and J 0 bases, leaving 15 bases between the germline ends. Looked up from germline, CDR1 is LGHNA and CDR2 is YNFKEQ. There are 15 residues in the CDR3. The CDR3: CASSPTSSTSYEQYF. In DNA form, the CDR3 reads TGTGCCAGCAGTCCCACTAGCTCGACCTCCTACGAGCAGTACTTC.

This clonotype appeared a few times. For the CDR3, the DNA is TGTGCCAGCAGGATGGAGGGGTGGAACTATGGCTACACCTTC. It codes for CASRMEGWNYGYTF. The V and J genes are TRBV7-9 and TRBJ1-2; the D gene is possibly TRBD1 (5 bases). The CDR3 is 14 residues long. The ends were cut back, 6 bases at V and 2 bases at J, with 13 bases in the middle. Germline assignment: CDR1 SEHNR and CDR2 FQNEAQ (reference sequence).

This clonotype was counted at least ten times. The chain combines TRBV20-1 with TRBJ2-7, with 10 bases that match TRBD2. CDR1 and CDR2 (germline): DFQATT, SNEGSKA (reference sequence). The V and J ends lost 3 bases and 5 bases, in that order; junction bases with no gene match: 10. This CDR3 spans 15 amino acids. CDR3 coding DNA: TGCAGTGCTAGGACTAATAGCGGGAGGCCGGACGAGCAGTACTTC. It translates to CSARTNSGRPDEQYF.

This clonotype was detected ten times or more. The J gene is TRBJ1-5, the V gene TRBV18; 8 bases map to TRBD1. Germline CDR1 KGHSH, CDR2 LQKENI. The CDR3 contains 16 residues. Unmatched junction bases numbered 8, after V lost 3 bases and J lost 4 bases. The CDR3 loop reads CASSPGTGQGNQPQHF. CDR3 sequence (DNA): TGTGCCAGCTCACCGGGCACCGGACAGGGAAATCAGCCCCAGCATTTT.

The table lists this clonotype with many counts. The chain carries TRBV4-1 and TRBJ2-2, with a possible D match to TRBD2 (5 bases). Germline CDR1 MGHRA, CDR2 YSYEKL. V lost 1 base and J lost 3, with 12 bases in between. The CDR3 spans 16 residues. Written as DNA, the CDR3 is TGCGCCAGCAGCCAAGGAGGGCAGGAGTACACCGGGGAGCTGTTTTTT. Protein sequence: CASSQGGQEYTGELFF.

The rearrangement uses TRBV7-9 and TRBJ2-7; 7 nucleotides align to TRBD1. Germline CDR1 SEHNR, CDR2 FQNEAQ (reference sequence). The CDR3 totals 15 residues. Unmatched junction bases numbered 8, after V lost 4 bases and J lost 2 bases. The CDR3 bases are TGTGCCAGCAGCTGGCAGGGACAGACCACCTACGAGCAGTACTTC. Translating it yields CASSWQGQTTYEQYF.